Listed below are T cell receptor beta chains from one sample, sequenced in a study of blood T cell repertoires in COVID-19. Using immunoSEQ multiplex PCR, the repertoire was profiled, and TCRdb retains in-frame clones only, with some absent. The table records about 280,000 clones, about four fifths of them present only once. Source material: peripheral blood. The receptors come from a woman aged 45 to 65 who had recovered from COVID-19. CDR3s leave out the opening cysteine and the closing phenylalanine or tryptophan. The D gene is left open where the match is weak. Clone size is not always given. Where it is, it says once, few, many or a class for expanded clones.

16 | . | TRBD2 | TRBV5-1 | ASSLAGSSGTNSNEQF
12 | . | TRBD2 | TRBV2 | ASSPLAGEHEQF
15 | . | TRBD1 | TRBV5-8 | ASQLGLPGQLSYEQY
14 | . | . | TRBV28 | ASTPITVVVNEKLF
12 | . | TRBD1 | TRBV27 | ASRIQGADQPQH
15 | . | TRBD2 | TRBV14 | ASSQDRTSGFTDTQY
12 | . | . | TRBV2 | ASSPQGGGDTQY
12 | few | . | TRBV28 | ASSITGGPYEQY
12 | . | . | TRBV7-2 | ASRTGFSGNTIY
14 | . | TRBD2 | TRBV7-9 | ASSPRGGRNTGELF
11 | . | . | TRBV7-8 | ASSLLRNTEAF
13 | . | . | TRBV28 | ASSGGSSYNSPLH
13 | . | TRBD2 | TRBV5-4 | ASSPGTSGNHEQF
11 | once | TRBD2 | TRBV28 | ASSPSGVYEQY
12 | . | . | TRBV28 | ASSLPRSDTEAF
15 | few | . | TRBV4-2 | ASSQERAVQAGPGYT
12 | . | TRBD2 | TRBV9 | ASSGTGGIYEQY
12 | . | . | TRBV29-1 | SVEDLGLHYGYT
12 | . | TRBD1 | TRBV29-1 | SVVGGQGEYEQY
13 | . | . | TRBV19 | ASSSEFRGTGELF
13 | . | TRBD2 | TRBV13 | ASSLGGLAYNEQF
15 | . | TRBD2 | TRBV4-3 | ASSQAPGGSTPGELF
12 | few | . | TRBV7-9 | ASSGDNSVYTQY
13 | . | TRBD2 | TRBV6-5 | ASSLAGANTGELF
11 | . | TRBD2 | TRBV12-5 | ASGSGLQETQY
17 | . | TRBD2 | TRBV4-3 | ASSQAGGGRTRFTDTQY
12 | . | TRBD1 | TRBV19 | ASSSTGTGYEQY
12 | few | . | TRBV6-6 | ASSYPGNQETQY
12 | . | . | TRBV28 | ASSLRGANSPLH
12 | . | TRBD1 | TRBV11-2 | ASSEGQGPYEQY
13 | . | . | TRBV5-4 | ASSLGGYGTGELF
14 | . | TRBD2 | TRBV7-2 | ASTYRAGIAYNEQF
13 | once | TRBD1 | TRBV6-5 | ASRGGTGRSYGYT
11 | . | . | TRBV18 | ASSPFGETEAF
9 | . | TRBD1 | TRBV19 | ASSQGDGYT
13 | . | TRBD1 | TRBV6-2/TRBV6-3 | ASSYSDRFYYEQY
16 | once | TRBD1 | TRBV4-2 | ASSQDGKGARPGGELF
13 | . | . | TRBV11-2 | ASSASTGGREKLF
15 | few | TRBD2 | TRBV27 | ASSLSSGMLHSDTQY
12 | . | . | TRBV7-2 | ASSPMQLNTEAF
10 | . | . | TRBV9 | ASSPLWNTIY
13 | . | . | TRBV6-5 | ASSKGTGTQETQY
12 | . | . | TRBV9 | ASSVAGEYNEQF
14 | few | TRBD1 | TRBV18 | ASSLGTGLLNTEAF
12 | . | . | TRBV9 | ASSVDFFQETQY
13 | . | . | TRBV7-2 | ASSLGGFPNYGYT
13 | . | TRBD2 | TRBV5-1 | ASSLGLADTGELF
14 | . | TRBD2 | TRBV5-1 | ASSVSGLASSNEQF
12 | few | TRBD1 | TRBV18 | ASSPGQVGTEQY
13 | few | . | TRBV7-8 | ASSLAGPSQDEQY